This T cell receptor (beta chain) is drawn from a study of T cell responses to AZD1222 COVID-19 vaccine. The protocol was immunoSEQ multiplex PCR, while the TCRdb copy is restricted to in-frame clones and leaves out a portion. The sample records some 180,000 clones, roughly 89% being singletons. CDR3 length: 15 amino acids. Germline V gives CDR1 SGHRS, CDR2 YFSETQ. The junction had 3 bases not matched to a gene; V was cut back by 0 bases and J by 5 bases. The chain employs TRBV5-1 and TRBJ2-1; 9 positions agree with TRBD1. Sequenced here: peripheral blood, sampled on day 0 of AZD1222 vaccination. This sequence was found in an adult in good health. CDR3 in amino acids: CASSLVGQGHNEQFF. Written as DNA, the CDR3 is TGCGCCAGCAGCTTGGTGGGACAGGGTCACAATGAGCAGTTCTTC.